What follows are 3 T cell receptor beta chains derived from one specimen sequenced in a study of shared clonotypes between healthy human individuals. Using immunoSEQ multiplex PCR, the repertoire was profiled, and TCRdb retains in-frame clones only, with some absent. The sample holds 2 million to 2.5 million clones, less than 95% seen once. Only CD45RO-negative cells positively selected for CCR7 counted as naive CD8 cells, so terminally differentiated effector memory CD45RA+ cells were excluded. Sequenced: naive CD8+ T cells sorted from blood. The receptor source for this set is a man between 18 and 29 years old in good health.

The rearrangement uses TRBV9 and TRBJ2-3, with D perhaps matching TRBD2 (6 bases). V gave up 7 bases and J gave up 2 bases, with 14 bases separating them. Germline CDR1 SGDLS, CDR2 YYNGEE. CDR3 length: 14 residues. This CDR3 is CASERTGDTDTQYF. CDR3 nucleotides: TGTGCCAGCGAGAGGACGGGAGACACAGATACGCAGTATTTT.

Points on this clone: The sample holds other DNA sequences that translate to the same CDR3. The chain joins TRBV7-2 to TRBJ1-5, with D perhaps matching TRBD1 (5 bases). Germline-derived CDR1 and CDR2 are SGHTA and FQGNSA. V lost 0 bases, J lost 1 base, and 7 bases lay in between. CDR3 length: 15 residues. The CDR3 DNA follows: TGTGCCAGCAGCTTAGCGGGGGGAAGCAATCAGCCCCAGCATTTT. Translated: CASSLAGGSNQPQHF. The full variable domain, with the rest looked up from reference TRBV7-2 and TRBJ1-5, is GAGVSQSPSNKVTEKGKDVELRCDPISGHTALYWYRQSLGQGLEFLIYFQGNSAPDKSGLPSDRFSAERTGGSVSTLTIQRTQQEDSAVYLCASSLAGGSNQPQHFGDGTRLSIL.

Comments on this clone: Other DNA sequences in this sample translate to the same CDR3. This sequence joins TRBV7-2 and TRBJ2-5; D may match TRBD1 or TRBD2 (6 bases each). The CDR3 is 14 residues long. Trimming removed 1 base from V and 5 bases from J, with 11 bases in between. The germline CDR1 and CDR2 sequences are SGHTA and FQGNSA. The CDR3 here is CASSLVRGAETQYF. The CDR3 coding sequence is TGTGCCAGCAGCTTAGTAAGGGGGGCGGAGACCCAGTACTTC.